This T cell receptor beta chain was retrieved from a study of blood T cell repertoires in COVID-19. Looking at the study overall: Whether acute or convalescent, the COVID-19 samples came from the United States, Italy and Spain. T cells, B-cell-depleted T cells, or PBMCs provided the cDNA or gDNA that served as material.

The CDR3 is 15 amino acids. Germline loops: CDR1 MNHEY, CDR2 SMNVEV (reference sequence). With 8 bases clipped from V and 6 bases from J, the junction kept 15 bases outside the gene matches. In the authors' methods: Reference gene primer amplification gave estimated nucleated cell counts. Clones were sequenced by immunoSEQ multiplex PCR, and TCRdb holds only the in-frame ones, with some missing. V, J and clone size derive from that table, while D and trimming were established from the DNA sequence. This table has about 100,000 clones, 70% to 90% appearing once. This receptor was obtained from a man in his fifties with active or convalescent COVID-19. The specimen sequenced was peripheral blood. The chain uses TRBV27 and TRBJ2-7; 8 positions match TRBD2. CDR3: CASGLLGTSSREQYF. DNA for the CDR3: TGTGCCAGCGGCCTTCTCGGGACTAGTTCGCGCGAGCAGTACTTC.